The rows below give T cell receptor beta chains drawn from one sample of a study of tumor-infiltrating lymphocytes in oesophageal squamous cell carcinoma. TCRdb ran MiXCR on the PCR reads and lists one entry per CDR3 protein. Among 15,000 or so distinct CDR3 sequences listed, 52% were seen once. What was sequenced was esophageal tumor tissue. These receptors came from a female donor with esophageal squamous cell carcinoma. The CDR3 runs from the conserved cysteine through the conserved F or W. The D gene is left open where the match is weak.

V gene	J gene	D gene	CDR3 protein
TRBV7-2	TRBJ1-1	NA	CASTLRIMNTEAFF
TRBV11-2	TRBJ1-1	NA	CASSFVNTEAFF
TRBV28	TRBJ1-2	NA	CASRHQGSEHGYTF
TRBV12-3/TRBV12-4	TRBJ1-2	NA	CASSPTGSYGYTF
TRBV6-8	TRBJ2-5	NA	CASSSRGTNQETQYF
TRBV7-3	NA	TRBD2	CASSSLTSGSRTDTQYF
TRBV4-1	NA	TRBD2	CASSQLGGLAGNPYEQYF
TRBV12-3/TRBV12-4	TRBJ1-3	NA	CASSLAGRSGNTIYF
TRBV5-1	TRBJ1-4	NA	CASSLTDRSHEKLFF
TRBV6-6	TRBJ1-5	NA	CASSPDRPVVGQPQHF
TRBV7-9	NA	TRBD2	CASSLASGSYEQYF
TRBV6-5	NA	NA	CASSEDVTTLSSYEQYF
TRBV7-2	NA	NA	CASSLKGGTSYNEQFF
TRBV7-2	TRBJ2-4	NA	CASSPTCWGPREQYF
TRBV7-2	NA	TRBD2	CASSLLPGGTQYF
TRBV28	NA	TRBD1	CASSLGPTGGQGTQYF
TRBV12-3/TRBV12-4	TRBJ1-1	NA	CASSWQTNTEAFF
TRBV11-1	NA	TRBD1	CASSLEGTGYEQYF
TRBV7-9	TRBJ2-1	NA	CASSFNEQFF
TRBV7-9	NA	TRBD2	CASSLAGGYQETQYF
TRBV5-1	NA	TRBD1	CASSLEGAYSQETQYF
TRBV7-2	TRBJ2-6	NA	CASSWGPTSGANVLTF
TRBV9	TRBJ2-2	NA	CASSVAYIWGARTGELFF
TRBV12-3/TRBV12-4	TRBJ2-7	NA	CASKPGLLYSGTDTQYF
TRBV7-3	NA	TRBD2	CASSPSGGRYEQYF
TRBV6-1	TRBJ2-5	NA	CASSSGPYNSPLHF
TRBV5-4	TRBJ2-2	TRBD2	CASSPGLAGVDTGELFF
TRBV7-4	TRBJ2-2	NA	CASSRDANTGELFF
TRBV28	NA	NA	CASRAGTPYGYTF
TRBV7-9	TRBJ2-3	NA	CASSSGDFRTDTQYF
TRBV24-1	TRBJ1-3	NA	CATRASSGNTIYF
TRBV27	TRBJ2-3	NA	CASSSRAVTSTDTQYF
TRBV7-2	TRBJ2-2	NA	CASSPGSWAANTGELFF
TRBV7-2	TRBJ2-2	NA	CASSTQNTGELFF
TRBV12-2	TRBJ2-5	NA	CASRFHAPFQETQYF
TRBV7-2	NA	NA	CASSGRQLQETQYF